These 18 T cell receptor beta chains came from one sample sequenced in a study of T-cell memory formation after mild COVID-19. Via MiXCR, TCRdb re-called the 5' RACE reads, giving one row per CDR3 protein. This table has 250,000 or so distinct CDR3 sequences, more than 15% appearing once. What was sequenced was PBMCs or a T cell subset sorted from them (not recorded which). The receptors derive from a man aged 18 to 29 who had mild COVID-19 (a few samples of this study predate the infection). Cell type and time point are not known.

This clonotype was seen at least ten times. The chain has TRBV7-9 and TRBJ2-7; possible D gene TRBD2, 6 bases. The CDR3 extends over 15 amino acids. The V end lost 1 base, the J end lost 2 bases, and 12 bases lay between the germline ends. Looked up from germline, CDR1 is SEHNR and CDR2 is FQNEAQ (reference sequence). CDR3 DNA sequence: TGTGCCAGCAGCTTAGGGGCTAGCGTCACCTACGAGCAGTACTTC. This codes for CASSLGASVTYEQYF.

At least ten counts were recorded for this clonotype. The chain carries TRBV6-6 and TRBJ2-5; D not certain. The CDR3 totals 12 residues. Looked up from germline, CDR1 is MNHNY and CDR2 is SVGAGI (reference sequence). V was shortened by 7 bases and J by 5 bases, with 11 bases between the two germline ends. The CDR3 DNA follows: TGTGCCAGCACCCGACCCATGGAGACCCAGTACTTC. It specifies CASTRPMETQYF.

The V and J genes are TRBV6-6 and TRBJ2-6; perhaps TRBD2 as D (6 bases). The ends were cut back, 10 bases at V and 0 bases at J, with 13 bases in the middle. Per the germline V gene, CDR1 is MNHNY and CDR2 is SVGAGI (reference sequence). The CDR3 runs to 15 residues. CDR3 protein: CATWGVSSGANVLTF. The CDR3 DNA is TGTGCCACCTGGGGGGTTTCCTCTGGGGCCAACGTCCTGACTTTC.

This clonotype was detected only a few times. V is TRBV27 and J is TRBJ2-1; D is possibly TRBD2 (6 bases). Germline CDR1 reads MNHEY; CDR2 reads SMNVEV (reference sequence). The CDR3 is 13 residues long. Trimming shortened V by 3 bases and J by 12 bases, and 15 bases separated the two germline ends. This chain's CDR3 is CASSLGHFGRQFF. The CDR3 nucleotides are TGTGCCAGCAGTTTGGGGCACTTCGGGAGGCAGTTCTTC.

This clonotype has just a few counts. The DNA of the CDR3 is TGCGCCAGCAGCCCTTCGACGGAGACTAGGAATGGCTACACCTTC. Protein sequence: CASSPSTETRNGYTF. The chain carries TRBV5-1 and TRBJ1-2; D is undetermined. Looked up from germline, CDR1 is SGHRS and CDR2 is YFSETQ. CDR3 length: 15 residues. V was shortened by 4 bases and J by 6 bases, with 19 bases between the two germline ends.

DNA for the CDR3: TGCAGTGCTGCGGGACAGGGAAGCGGGGAGCTGTTTTTT. It specifies CSAAGQGSGELFF. V is TRBV20-1 and J is TRBJ2-2, with TRBD1 identical over 9 bases. Germline values: CDR1 DFQATT, CDR2 SNEGSKA (reference sequence). The CDR3 contains 13 residues. V dropped 5 bases and J dropped 7; count of bases not matched to a gene: 5.

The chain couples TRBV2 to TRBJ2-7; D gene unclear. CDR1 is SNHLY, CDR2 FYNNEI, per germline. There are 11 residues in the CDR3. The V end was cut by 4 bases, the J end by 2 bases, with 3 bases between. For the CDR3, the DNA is TGTGCCAGCAGTGCACCCTACGAGCAGTACGTC. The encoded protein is CASSAPYEQYV.

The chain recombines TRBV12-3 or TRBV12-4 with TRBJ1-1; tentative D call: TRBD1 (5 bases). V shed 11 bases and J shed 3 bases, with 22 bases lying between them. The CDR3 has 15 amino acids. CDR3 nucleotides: TGTGCCGGGGCTAGAGGGACCCCTGGGGACACTGAAGCTTTCTTT. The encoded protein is CAGARGTPGDTEAFF.

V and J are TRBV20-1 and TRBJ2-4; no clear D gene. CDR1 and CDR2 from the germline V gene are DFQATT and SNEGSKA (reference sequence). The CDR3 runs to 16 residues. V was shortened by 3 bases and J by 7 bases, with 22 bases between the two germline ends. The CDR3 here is CSASASQARWANIQYF. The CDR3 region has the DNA TGCAGTGCTAGCGCCTCTCAGGCTCGGTGGGCCAACATTCAGTACTTC.

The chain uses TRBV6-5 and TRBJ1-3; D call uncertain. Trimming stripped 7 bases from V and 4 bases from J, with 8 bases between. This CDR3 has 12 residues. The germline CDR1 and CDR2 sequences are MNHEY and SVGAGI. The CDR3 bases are TGTGCCAGCACGGGTTCAGGAAACACCATATATTTT. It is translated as CASTGSGNTIYF.

The CDR3 DNA reads as TGTGCCAGCAGCTTAGGAAGCGGATATTCACCCCTCCACTTT. Encoded protein: CASSLGSGYSPLHF. The rearrangement joins TRBV7-2 to TRBJ1-6; D is undetermined. The CDR3 spans 14 residues. The germline V gene has CDR1 SGHTA and CDR2 FQGNSA. V was cut by 1 base and J by 8 bases, with 9 bases left in between.

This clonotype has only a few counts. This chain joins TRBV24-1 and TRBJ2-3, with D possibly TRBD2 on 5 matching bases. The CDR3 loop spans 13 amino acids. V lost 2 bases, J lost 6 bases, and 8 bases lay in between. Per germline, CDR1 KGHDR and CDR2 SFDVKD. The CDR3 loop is CATSDSGYDTQYF. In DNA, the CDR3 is TGTGCCACCAGTGATTCGGGGTACGATACGCAGTATTTT.

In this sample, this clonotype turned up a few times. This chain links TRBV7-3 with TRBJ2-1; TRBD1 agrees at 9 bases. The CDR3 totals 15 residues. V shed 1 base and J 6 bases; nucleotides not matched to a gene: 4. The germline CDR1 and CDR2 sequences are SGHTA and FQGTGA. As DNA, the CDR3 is TGTGCCAGCAGCTTAATGTGGGGACAGGGCAATGAGCAGTTCTTC. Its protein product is CASSLMWGQGNEQFF.

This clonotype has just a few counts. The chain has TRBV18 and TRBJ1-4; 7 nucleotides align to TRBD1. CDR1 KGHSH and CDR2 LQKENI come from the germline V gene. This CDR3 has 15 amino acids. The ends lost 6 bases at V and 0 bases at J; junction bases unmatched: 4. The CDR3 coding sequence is TGTGCCAGCTCCCGGGGACAGCCAACTAATGAAAAACTGTTTTTT. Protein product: CASSRGQPTNEKLFF.

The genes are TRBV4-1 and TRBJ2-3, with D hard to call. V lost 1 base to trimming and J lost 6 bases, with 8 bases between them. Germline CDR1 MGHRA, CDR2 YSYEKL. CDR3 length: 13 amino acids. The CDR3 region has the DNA TGCGCCAGCAGCCAAGTTTTGGTTGATACGCAGTATTTT. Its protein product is CASSQVLVDTQYF.

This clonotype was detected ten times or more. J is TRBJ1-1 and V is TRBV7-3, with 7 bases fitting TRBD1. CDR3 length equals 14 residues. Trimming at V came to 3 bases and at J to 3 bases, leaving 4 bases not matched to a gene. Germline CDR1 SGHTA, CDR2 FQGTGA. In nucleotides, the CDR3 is TGTGCCAGCAGCTTCAGCAGGGGGGACACTGAAGCTTTCTTT. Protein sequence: CASSFSRGDTEAFF.

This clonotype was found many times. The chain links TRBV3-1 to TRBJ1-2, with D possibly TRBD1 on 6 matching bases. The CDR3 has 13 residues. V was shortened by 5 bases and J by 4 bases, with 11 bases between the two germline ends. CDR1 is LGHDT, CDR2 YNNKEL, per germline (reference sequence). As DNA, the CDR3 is TGTGCCAGCAGCTACAGGGAGGGCTATGGCTACACCTTC. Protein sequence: CASSYREGYGYTF.

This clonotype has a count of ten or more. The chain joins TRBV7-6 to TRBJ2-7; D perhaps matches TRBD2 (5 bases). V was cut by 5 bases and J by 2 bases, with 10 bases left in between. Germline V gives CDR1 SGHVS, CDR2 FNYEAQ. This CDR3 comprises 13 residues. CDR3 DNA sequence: TGTGCCAGCAGCCTCTCCGGGGCCTACGAGCAGTACGTC. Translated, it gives CASSLSGAYEQYV.